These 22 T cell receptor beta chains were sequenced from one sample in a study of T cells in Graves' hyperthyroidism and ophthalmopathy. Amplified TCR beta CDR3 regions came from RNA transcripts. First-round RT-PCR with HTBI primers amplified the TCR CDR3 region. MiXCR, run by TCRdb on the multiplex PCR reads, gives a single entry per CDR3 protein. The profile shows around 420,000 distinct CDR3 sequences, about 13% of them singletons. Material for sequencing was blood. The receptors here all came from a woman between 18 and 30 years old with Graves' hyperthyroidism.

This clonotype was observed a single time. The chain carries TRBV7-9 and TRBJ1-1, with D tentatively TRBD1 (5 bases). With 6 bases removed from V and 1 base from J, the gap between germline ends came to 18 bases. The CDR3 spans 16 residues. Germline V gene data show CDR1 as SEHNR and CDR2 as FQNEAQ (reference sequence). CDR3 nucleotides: TGTGCCAGCAGGGCCGGGACGGAGAATCGGAACACTGAAGCTTTCTTT. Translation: CASRAGTENRNTEAFF.

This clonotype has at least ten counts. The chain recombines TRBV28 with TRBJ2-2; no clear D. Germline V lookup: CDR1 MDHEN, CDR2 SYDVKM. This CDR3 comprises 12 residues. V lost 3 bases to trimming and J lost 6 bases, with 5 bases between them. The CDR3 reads CASSFGAGELFF. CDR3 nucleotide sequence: TGTGCCAGCAGTTTTGGGGCCGGGGAGCTGTTTTTT.

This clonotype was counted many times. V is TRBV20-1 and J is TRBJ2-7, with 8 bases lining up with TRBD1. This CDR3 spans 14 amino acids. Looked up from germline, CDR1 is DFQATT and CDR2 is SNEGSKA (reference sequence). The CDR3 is CSGSQTGDFHEQYF. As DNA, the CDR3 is TGCAGCGGTTCTCAGACAGGGGACTTCCACGAGCAGTACTTC.

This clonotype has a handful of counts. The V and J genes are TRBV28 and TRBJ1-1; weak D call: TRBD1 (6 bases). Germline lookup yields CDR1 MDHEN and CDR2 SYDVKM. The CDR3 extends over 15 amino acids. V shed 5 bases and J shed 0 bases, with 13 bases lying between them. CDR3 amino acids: CASSPYGGLNTEAFF. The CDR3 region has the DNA TGTGCCAGCAGTCCGTACGGGGGGCTGAACACTGAAGCTTTCTTT.

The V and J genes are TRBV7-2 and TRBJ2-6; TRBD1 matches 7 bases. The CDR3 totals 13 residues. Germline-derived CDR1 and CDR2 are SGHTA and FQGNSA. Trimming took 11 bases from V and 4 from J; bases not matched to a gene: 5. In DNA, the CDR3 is TGTGCCGTCAGGGGGTCCGGGGCCAACGTCCTGACTTTC. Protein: CAVRGSGANVLTF.

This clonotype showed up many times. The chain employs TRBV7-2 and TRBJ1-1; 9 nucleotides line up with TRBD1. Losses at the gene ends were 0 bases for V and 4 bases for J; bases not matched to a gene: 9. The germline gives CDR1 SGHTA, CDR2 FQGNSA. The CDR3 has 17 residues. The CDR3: CASSLARTGVYITEAFF. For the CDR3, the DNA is TGTGCCAGCAGCTTAGCCCGGACAGGGGTGTACATCACTGAAGCTTTCTTT.

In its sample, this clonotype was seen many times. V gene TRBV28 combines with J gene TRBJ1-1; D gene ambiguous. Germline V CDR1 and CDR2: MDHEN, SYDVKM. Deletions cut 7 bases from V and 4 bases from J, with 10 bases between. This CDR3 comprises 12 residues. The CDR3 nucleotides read TGTGCCAGCACCGCGCCCGGCACTGAAGCTTTCTTT. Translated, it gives CASTAPGTEAFF.

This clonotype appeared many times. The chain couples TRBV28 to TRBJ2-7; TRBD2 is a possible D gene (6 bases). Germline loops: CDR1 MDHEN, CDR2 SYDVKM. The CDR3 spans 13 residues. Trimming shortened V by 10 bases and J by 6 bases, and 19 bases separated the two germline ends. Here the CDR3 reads CAIEGGVAAEQYF. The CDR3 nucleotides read TGTGCCATCGAGGGAGGCGTGGCTGCCGAGCAGTACTTC. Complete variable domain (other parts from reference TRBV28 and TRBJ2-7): DVKVTQSSRYLVKRTGEKVFLECVQDMDHENMFWYRQDPGLGLRLIYFSYDVKMKEKGDIPEGYSVSREKKERFSLILESASTNQTSMYLCAIEGGVAAEQYFGPGTRLTVT.

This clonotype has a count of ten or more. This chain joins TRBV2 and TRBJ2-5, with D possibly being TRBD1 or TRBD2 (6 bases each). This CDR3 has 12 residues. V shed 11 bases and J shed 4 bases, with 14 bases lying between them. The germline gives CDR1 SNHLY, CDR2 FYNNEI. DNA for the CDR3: TGTGCCGGGAAACAGGGAGGAGAGACCCAGTACTTC. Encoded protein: CAGKQGGETQYF.

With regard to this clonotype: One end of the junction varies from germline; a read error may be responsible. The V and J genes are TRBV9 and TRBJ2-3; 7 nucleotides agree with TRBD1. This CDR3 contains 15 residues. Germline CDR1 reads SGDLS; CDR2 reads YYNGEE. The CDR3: CVSSVATGGTDTQYF. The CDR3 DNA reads TGTGTCAGCAGCGTAGCTACAGGGGGCACAGATACGCAGTATTTT.

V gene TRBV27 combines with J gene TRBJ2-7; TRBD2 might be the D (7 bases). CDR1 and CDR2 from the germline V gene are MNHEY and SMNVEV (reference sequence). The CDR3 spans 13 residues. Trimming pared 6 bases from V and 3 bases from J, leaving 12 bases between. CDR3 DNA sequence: TGTGCCAGCAGCTCAGGGGAGGGCTACGAGCAGTACTTC. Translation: CASSSGEGYEQYF.

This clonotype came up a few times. CDR3 in amino acids: CASSLEPFAGNTIYF. The DNA for the CDR3 is TGTGCCAGCAGCTTAGAACCGTTCGCTGGAAACACCATATATTTT. V gene TRBV11-2 combines with J gene TRBJ1-3; D gene uncertain. Looked up from germline, CDR1 is SGHAT and CDR2 is FQNNGV. Trimming cost V 0 bases and J 2 bases, with 8 bases left between them. The CDR3 is 15 amino acids.

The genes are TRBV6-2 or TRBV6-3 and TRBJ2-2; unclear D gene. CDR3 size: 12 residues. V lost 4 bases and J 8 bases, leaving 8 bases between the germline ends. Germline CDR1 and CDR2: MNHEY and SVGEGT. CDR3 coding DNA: TGTGCCAGCAGTTTTACGGCGGGGGAGCTGTTTTTT. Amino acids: CASSFTAGELFF.

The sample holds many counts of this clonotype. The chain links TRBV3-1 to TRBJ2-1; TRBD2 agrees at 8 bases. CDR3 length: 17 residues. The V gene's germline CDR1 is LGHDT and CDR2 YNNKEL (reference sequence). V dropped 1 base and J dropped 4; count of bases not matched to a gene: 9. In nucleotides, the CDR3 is TGTGCCAGCAGCCAAGCCGTGGTACTAGCGGAGTACAATGAGCAGTTCTTC. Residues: CASSQAVVLAEYNEQFF.

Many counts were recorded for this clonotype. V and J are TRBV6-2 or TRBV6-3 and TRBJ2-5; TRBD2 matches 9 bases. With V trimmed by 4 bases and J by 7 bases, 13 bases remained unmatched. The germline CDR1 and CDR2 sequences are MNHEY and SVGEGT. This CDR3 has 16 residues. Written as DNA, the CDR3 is TGTGCCAGCAGTTTACCGGCGGGAGGGGCCGTTGGGACCCAGTACTTC. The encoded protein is CASSLPAGGAVGTQYF.

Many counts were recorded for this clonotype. This CDR3 reads CASSRVRTSAPGEQFF. The CDR3 DNA sequence: TGTGCCAGCAGTCGGGTGAGGACTAGCGCCCCCGGCGAGCAGTTCTTC. The chain carries TRBV6-1 and TRBJ2-1; 9 bases map to TRBD2. This CDR3 spans 16 amino acids. J was trimmed by 10 bases and V by 5 bases; bases with no gene match: 15. The germline gives CDR1 MNHNS, CDR2 SASEGT.

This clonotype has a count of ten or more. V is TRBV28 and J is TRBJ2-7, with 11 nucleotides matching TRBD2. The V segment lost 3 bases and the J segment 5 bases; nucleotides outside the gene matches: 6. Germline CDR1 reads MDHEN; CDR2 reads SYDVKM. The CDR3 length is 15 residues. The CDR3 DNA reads TGTGCCAGCAGTTTGTTGGCTAGCGGGAGGAACGAGCAGTACTTC. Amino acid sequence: CASSLLASGRNEQYF.

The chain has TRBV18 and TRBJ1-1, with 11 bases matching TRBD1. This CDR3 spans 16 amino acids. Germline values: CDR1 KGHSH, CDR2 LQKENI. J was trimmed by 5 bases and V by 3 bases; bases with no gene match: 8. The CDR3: CASSPGTGGRRTEAFF. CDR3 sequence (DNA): TGTGCCAGCTCACCCGGGACAGGGGGTAGGAGGACTGAAGCTTTCTTT.

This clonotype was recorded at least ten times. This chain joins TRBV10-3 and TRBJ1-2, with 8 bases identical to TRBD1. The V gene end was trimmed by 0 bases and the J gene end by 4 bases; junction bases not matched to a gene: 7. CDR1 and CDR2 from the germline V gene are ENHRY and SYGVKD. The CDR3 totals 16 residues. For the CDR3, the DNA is TGTGCCATCAGTGAGTCCGCAGGGGGCGCGAGCTATGGCTACACCTTC. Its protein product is CAISESAGGASYGYTF.

CDR3 loop: CASSQGRAIETQYF. In DNA, the CDR3 is TGTGCCAGCAGCCAAGGGCGGGCAATTGAGACCCAGTACTTC. The genes are TRBV14 and TRBJ2-5; tentative D call: TRBD2 (5 bases). The V end lost 1 base, the J end lost 5 bases, and 11 bases lay between the germline ends. The germline V gene has CDR1 SGHDN and CDR2 FVKESK. This CDR3 region has 14 residues.

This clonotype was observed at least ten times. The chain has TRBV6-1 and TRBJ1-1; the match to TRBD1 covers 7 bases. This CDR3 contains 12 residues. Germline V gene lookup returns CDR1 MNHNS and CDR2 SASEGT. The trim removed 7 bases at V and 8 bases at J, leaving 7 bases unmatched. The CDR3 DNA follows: TGTGCCAGCACCGTGGGGGACAGAGAAGCTTTCTTT. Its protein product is CASTVGDREAFF.

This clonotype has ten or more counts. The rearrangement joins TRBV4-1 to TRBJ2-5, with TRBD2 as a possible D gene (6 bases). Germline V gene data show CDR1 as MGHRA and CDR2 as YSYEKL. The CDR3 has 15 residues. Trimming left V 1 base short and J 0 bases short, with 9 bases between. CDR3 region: CASSQGGEYQETQYF. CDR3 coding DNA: TGCGCCAGCAGCCAAGGGGGGGAATACCAAGAGACCCAGTACTTC.